This TCR beta chain was sequenced for a study of T cells after yellow fever vaccination (dated by TCRdb to between 2018 and 2021). Notes on the research overall: The SMART-Seq v4 Ultra Low Input RNA kit was used to prepare libraries from fractions with low cell numbers. Bulk TCR alpha and beta repertoires were sequenced longitudinally to track T-cell clones before and after primary and booster YFV17D yellow fever vaccination. Two healthy male donors made up the cohort, one aged 18 to 30 years and the other aged 30 to 40 years. Blood was collected at multiple timepoints before and after primary and secondary immunization, and bulk PBMC replicates and cell subsets were isolated.

TCRdb names Illumina NovaSeq 6000 as the instrument used. TCR cDNA was made using 5'RACE template switching, a step that added a universal primer site and unique molecular identifiers. Priming of cDNA synthesis was performed from both the TCR alpha and TCR beta constant segments. Libraries were amplified in two PCR steps, with sample barcodes and sequencing adapters added in the second step. Sequencing of the libraries was done on either Illumina HiSeq 2500 (2x100 bp) or NovaSeq (2x150 bp). The authors processed their data as follows. Demultiplexing of reads and collapsing into UMI consensus sequences were performed with MIGEC, and V(D)J alignment was carried out with MiXCR. Vaccine-responding clonotypes were identified with edgeR using replicate PBMC samples, with FDR below 0.01 and a log2 fold change above 5 up to day 15 being required. Bulk clonotypes were assigned CD4 or CD8 identity according to which sequenced CD4 or CD8 repertoire held them at higher abundance. The public sequencing data were trimmed at Q25 with fastp and processed into clonotypes with MiXCR by TCRdb, which kept only in-frame beta chains. Each entry merges the rows of one CDR3 protein and shows their most common DNA and genes. TCRdb assigned the V and J calls; the authors' analysis was not used. In this sample the table shows approximately 160,000 distinct CDR3 sequences, around 9% of which occur a single time. Roughly 40% of the sample goes to the ten largest clones.

Interpreted using the paper, the treatment or condition label stands for: live attenuated yellow fever vaccine strain. A standard Ficoll-Paque protocol was used to isolate PBMCs from peripheral blood. Dynabeads CD4 and CD8 positive selection kits were used to isolate the CD4 and CD8 T-cell fractions. TriZol was used to extract RNA from bulk PBMCs, from CD4 and CD8 fractions, and from dextramer-positive and dextramer-negative fractions. Its CDR3 holds 13 amino acids, cysteine through phenylalanine. Of the read, only the CDR3 DNA is kept; its 39 bases are in frame from base 1. The germline V gene gives CDR1 as SGDLS and CDR2 as YYNGEE. V and J are truncated by 0 bases and 3 bases respectively, leaving an intervening sequence of 6 bases. What the research found in general, with its limitations: Only a couple of donors were included in the study, so the extent to which the findings can be generalized is limited. The secondary T-cell response was weaker than the primary response but faster, peaking on day 5 instead of day 15. Most clones expanded after primary vaccination were re-detected after the booster (just under 97% of CD4 and 88% of CD8), suggesting broad memory maintenance. Computational filtering was required because FACS-sorted repertoires could contain abundant contaminating clonotypes from the bulk population. A small fraction of clonotypes appeared in both the CD4 and CD8 compartments, likely as a result of convergent recombination.

The table lists this clonotype with many counts. Its antigen target is currently unknown. No much larger clonotype is one base removed from it; base qualities were not supplied. The TCR originated in a man younger than 30 who received the YFV17D yellow fever vaccine. The chain joins TRBV9 to TRBJ1-2, with a tentative D gene TRBD1 over 5 matching bases. The sequencing here drew on CD8+ T cells sorted from PBMCs, taken 45 days after the yellow fever booster vaccination. The nucleotide sequence is TGTGCCAGCAGCGTAGGAGGGGACTATGGCTACACCTTC. It specifies CASSVGGDYGYTF.